A single sample gave rise to the 20 T cell receptor beta chains below, sequenced in a study of shared T cell receptors in the human thymus (TCRdb year 2021). Library method: the immunoSEQ multiplex PCR assay. TCRdb provides this immuneACCESS table in a form limited to in-frame rearrangements. Some clones are lacking; in checked studies, under half of them reflect an unresolved V gene, and why the rest are absent is not known. The sample table shows about 380,000 clones, and more than 85% are seen once. The ten largest clones represent 0.015% to 0.025% of the sample. Sequenced input: thymocytes. Receptors were obtained from a human donor.

This clone has only one observation. V and J are TRBV28 and TRBJ1-2, with 7 bases fitting TRBD1. Germline V gene data show CDR1 as MDHEN and CDR2 as SYDVKM. Trimming at V came to 3 bases and at J to 4 bases, leaving 14 bases not matched to a gene. The CDR3 totals 17 residues. The CDR3, as DNA: TGTGCCAGCAGTTTGTCGTCAGGGGGTCAGTGGATCTATGGCTACACCTTC. Translation: CASSLSSGGQWIYGYTF.

The V gene is TRBV19, the J gene TRBJ2-1; TRBD2 matches at 8 bases. This CDR3 has 16 residues. V lost 3 bases to trimming and J lost 8 bases; unmatched junction nucleotides: 12. Germline V gene data show CDR1 as LNHDA and CDR2 as SQIVND (reference sequence). The CDR3 bases are TGTGCCAGTAGTATCCCGACTAGCGCGCGCCGGCATGAGCAGTTCTTC. It encodes CASSIPTSARRHEQFF. Variable domain in full (rest from reference TRBV19 and TRBJ2-1): DGGITQSPKYLFRKEGQNVTLSCEQNLNHDAMYWYRQDPGQGLRLIYYSQIVNDFQKGDIAEGYSVSREKKESFPLTVTSAQKNPTAFYLCASSIPTSARRHEQFFGPGTRLTVL.

This chain links TRBV5-5 with TRBJ1-2; D call uncertain. The length of the CDR3 is 14 residues. CDR1 is SGHKS and CDR2 is YYEKEE in the germline V gene (reference sequence). V was cut by 3 bases and J by 3 bases, with 12 bases left in between. CDR3 loop: CASSSPPGYYGYTF. The DNA for the CDR3 is TGTGCCAGCAGCTCCCCCCCGGGGTACTATGGCTACACCTTC.

This clone appeared once. The V and J genes are TRBV2 and TRBJ2-7, with 10 bases that match TRBD1. The junction had 12 bases not matched to a gene; V was cut back by 6 bases and J by 7 bases. The length of the CDR3 is 15 residues. Germline CDR1 is SNHLY and CDR2 is FYNNEI. The CDR3: CASRYYRDRGWEQYF. In nucleotides, the CDR3 is TGTGCCAGCAGATATTACCGGGACAGGGGTTGGGAGCAGTACTTC.

In DNA, the CDR3 is TGTGCCAGCAGTTCTATTGGGCTAGCCTTTTCCTACGAGCAGTACTTC. Translating it yields CASSSIGLAFSYEQYF. The chain carries TRBV28 and TRBJ2-7; D might be TRBD2 (5 bases). Trimming left V 4 bases short and J 1 base short, with 17 bases between. The CDR3 runs to 16 residues. Germline-derived CDR1 and CDR2 are MDHEN and SYDVKM.

The chain couples TRBV28 to TRBJ2-7, with D unclear. Trimming left V 3 bases short and J 3 bases short, with 6 bases between. CDR1 and CDR2 (germline): MDHEN, SYDVKM. This CDR3 has 12 amino acids. The CDR3 sequence is CASSFRSYEQYF. The CDR3, as DNA: TGTGCCAGCAGTTTCCGAAGCTACGAGCAGTACTTC. Full variable domain (missing parts from reference TRBV28 and TRBJ2-7): DVKVTQSSRYLVKRTGEKVFLECVQDMDHENMFWYRQDPGLGLRLIYFSYDVKMKEKGDIPEGYSVSREKKERFSLILESASTNQTSMYLCASSFRSYEQYFGPGTRLTVT.

The chain carries TRBV4-2 and TRBJ2-3, with 9 bases fitting TRBD2. The germline V gene encodes CDR1 LGHNA and CDR2 YNFKEQ. This CDR3 comprises 18 residues. V was clipped by 3 bases and J by 6 bases; unmatched bases: 16. DNA of the CDR3: TGTGCCAGCAGCCATTTGGGGCCTAGCGGGGTTCCTCGGGATACGCAGTATTTT. Translation: CASSHLGPSGVPRDTQYF.

The chain has TRBV13 and TRBJ1-1; no clear D. Germline V lookup: CDR1 PRHDT, CDR2 FYEKMQ (reference sequence). The CDR3 consists of 15 residues. Between the trimmed V and J ends, which lost 2 bases and 0 bases, there was a span of 10 bases. CDR3 sequence reads: CASSLLKALNTEAFF. For the CDR3, the DNA is TGTGCCAGCAGCTTACTTAAGGCCCTGAACACTGAAGCTTTCTTT.

The chain is built from TRBV29-1 and TRBJ2-1, with 10 bases matching TRBD2. In germline, CDR1 is SQVTM, CDR2 ANQGSEA. The CDR3 is made up of 17 amino acids. Trimming removed 6 bases from V and 0 bases from J; junction bases left unmatched: 11. CDR3 protein: CSVGTSEQPLSYNEQFF. For the CDR3, the DNA is TGCAGCGTGGGGACTAGCGAACAACCCCTCTCCTACAATGAGCAGTTCTTC.

The V call is TRBV14, the J call TRBJ1-4; maybe TRBD1 (5 bases). Trimming removed 2 bases at V and 7 bases at J, with 17 bases between. Germline values: CDR1 SGHDN, CDR2 FVKESK. CDR3 length: 16 amino acids. CDR3 residues: CASSQLFPGVGEKLFF. In DNA form, the CDR3 reads TGTGCCAGCAGCCAATTGTTTCCGGGGGTTGGTGAAAAACTGTTTTTT.

The V call is TRBV27, the J call TRBJ2-5, with D possibly matching TRBD2 (5 bases). The germline V and J ends were trimmed by 2 bases and 0 bases, with 13 bases remaining between them. The germline V gene has CDR1 MNHEY and CDR2 SMNVEV (reference sequence). This CDR3 contains 16 residues. This CDR3 reads CASSLRRPRDQETQYF. Here the CDR3 DNA reads TGTGCCAGCAGTTTACGCCGCCCGAGGGACCAAGAGACCCAGTACTTC.

V is TRBV19 and J is TRBJ2-5; D tentatively reads TRBD1 or TRBD2 (5 bases each). Per the germline V gene, CDR1 is LNHDA and CDR2 is SQIVND (reference sequence). Trimming pared 6 bases from V and 5 bases from J, leaving 7 bases between. This CDR3 spans 11 amino acids. This CDR3 reads CASRWGETQYF. In DNA, the CDR3 is TGTGCCAGTAGATGGGGGGAGACCCAGTACTTC.

This sequence joins TRBV30 and TRBJ1-1; no reliable D call. Germline V gene lookup returns CDR1 GTSNPN and CDR2 SVGIG (reference sequence). The CDR3 spans 11 residues. V gave up 3 bases and J gave up 6 bases, with 8 bases separating them. DNA of the CDR3: TGTGCCTGGAGCGCCCTCGCTGAAGCTTTCTTT. Encoded protein: CAWSALAEAFF. Full variable domain (rest looked up from reference TRBV30 and TRBJ1-1): SQTIHQWPATLVQPVGSPLSLECTVEGTSNPNLYWYRQAAGRGLQLLFYSVGIGQISSEVPQNLSASRPQDRQFILSSKKLLLSDSGFYLCAWSALAEAFFGQGTRLTVV.

The genes are TRBV29-1 and TRBJ1-1; D is possibly TRBD1 (5 bases). The CDR3 totals 16 residues. Germline assignment: CDR1 SQVTM and CDR2 ANQGSEA. V gave up 3 bases and J gave up 5 bases, with 22 bases separating them. CDR3 loop: CSVDTGRDLLGTEAFF. The CDR3, as DNA: TGCAGCGTTGATACGGGCAGGGACCTCCTAGGGACTGAAGCTTTCTTT.

This chain links TRBV7-2 with TRBJ2-3; 7 bases are shared with TRBD2. This CDR3 is built from 17 residues. Losses at the gene ends were 4 bases for V and 3 bases for J; bases not matched to a gene: 13. Germline CDR1 SGHTA, CDR2 FQGNSA. CDR3 sequence: CASSSRTRTRSTDTQYF. The CDR3 nucleotides are TGTGCCAGCAGCTCCAGAACCCGGACTAGGTCTACAGATACGCAGTATTTT.

The gene calls are TRBV10-3 and TRBJ2-1, with TRBD2 matching 11 bases. V lost 10 bases and J lost 7; bases outside the gene matches: 9. This CDR3 spans 14 amino acids. Germline V gene sequence: CDR1 ENHRY, CDR2 SYGVKD. CDR3 bases: TGTGCCACGGAGACTAGCGGGATTCAGAATGAGCAGTTCTTC. Translation: CATETSGIQNEQFF.

The CDR3 region has the DNA TGTGCCAGCAGTACCCGGGACAGGTATTTACAGTACTTC. It encodes CASSTRDRYLQYF. The chain employs TRBV6-5 and TRBJ2-7; 8 bases are shared with TRBD1. Germline V CDR1 and CDR2: MNHEY, SVGAGI. V shed 5 bases, J shed 10 bases, and the junction held 10 bases outside the gene matches. The CDR3 loop spans 13 amino acids.

The sample holds one count of this clone. The genes are TRBV6-1 and TRBJ2-5; possible D gene TRBD2, 6 bases. CDR3 length: 17 amino acids. Germline CDR1 and CDR2: MNHNS and SASEGT. Trimming pared 4 bases from V and 2 bases from J, leaving 20 bases between. Written as DNA, the CDR3 is TGTGCCAGCAGTGCACACGGACCCGGGACTCCACAAGAGACCCAGTACTTC. This translates into CASSAHGPGTPQETQYF.

This chain links TRBV5-1 with TRBJ2-7; a possible D gene is TRBD1 (5 bases). Trimming left V 6 bases short and J 2 bases short, with 15 bases between. The CDR3 runs to 14 residues. Per germline, CDR1 SGHRS and CDR2 YFSETQ. Here the CDR3 reads CASTQTVYAYEQYF. Written as DNA, the CDR3 is TGCGCCAGCACCCAGACAGTTTATGCCTACGAGCAGTACTTC.

This clone was observed once. The rearrangement links TRBV29-1 to TRBJ2-1; tentatively, D is TRBD1 or TRBD2 (6 bases each). The CDR3 runs to 14 residues. Looked up from germline, CDR1 is SQVTM and CDR2 is ANQGSEA. Trimming took 4 bases from V and 1 from J, leaving 11 bases between them. CDR3 residues: CSVVGGGSYNEQFF. CDR3 DNA: TGCAGCGTTGTCGGAGGGGGGTCCTACAATGAGCAGTTCTTC.